Listed below are T cell receptor beta chains from one sample, sequenced in a study of blood T cell repertoires in COVID-19. TCRdb keeps only in-frame clones here, not all; method: immunoSEQ multiplex PCR. The table has about 440,000 clones, 70% to 90% seen once. Sequencing was performed on PBMCs or T cells enriched from blood (not recorded which). These receptors were collected from a woman aged 18-30 years with acute COVID-19. CDR3s include the opening cysteine and the closing phenylalanine or tryptophan. The D gene is left open where the match is weak. Clone size is stated in some rows and not others, as once, few, many or a class when expanded.

j_gene: TRBJ2-1
len: 15
abundance: .
d_gene: .
v_gene: TRBV10-1
CDR3nt: TGCGCCAGCAGTGATAAGGGGATCGAAAGAAATGAGCAGTTCTTC
CDR3aa: CASSDKGIERNEQFF

j_gene: TRBJ2-7
len: 12
abundance: .
d_gene: .
v_gene: TRBV14
CDR3nt: TGTGCCAGCAGCGTACGGAGCTACGAGCAGTACTTC
CDR3aa: CASSVRSYEQYF

j_gene: TRBJ2-2
len: 18
abundance: .
d_gene: TRBD1
v_gene: TRBV7-9
CDR3nt: TGTGCCAGCAGCCCGTACGGGAATACAGGGGTGAACACCGGGGAGCTGTTTTTT
CDR3aa: CASSPYGNTGVNTGELFF

j_gene: TRBJ1-1
len: 13
abundance: .
d_gene: .
v_gene: TRBV10-3
CDR3nt: TGTGCCATCAGTGGGTCGTCCGGGGCTGAAGCTTTCTTT
CDR3aa: CAISGSSGAEAFF

j_gene: TRBJ2-3
len: 17
abundance: .
d_gene: .
v_gene: TRBV5-1
CDR3nt: TGCGCCAGCAGCTTGTCGACAGGTCCGGTTGTTACAGATACGCAGTATTTT
CDR3aa: CASSLSTGPVVTDTQYF

j_gene: TRBJ1-2
len: 15
abundance: .
d_gene: .
v_gene: TRBV10-3
CDR3nt: TGTGCCATCAGTGAGTCAAGGACAACCCCTATCGGCTACACCTTC
CDR3aa: CAISESRTTPIGYTF

j_gene: TRBJ1-6
len: 15
abundance: .
d_gene: .
v_gene: TRBV6-5
CDR3nt: TGTGCCAGCAGTTACACGGGACAATATAATTCACCCCTCCACTTT
CDR3aa: CASSYTGQYNSPLHF

j_gene: TRBJ1-2
len: 13
abundance: .
d_gene: .
v_gene: TRBV7-9
CDR3nt: TGTGCCAGCAGCTTCGACGCGGGTGAAGGCTACACCTTC
CDR3aa: CASSFDAGEGYTF

j_gene: TRBJ1-1
len: 13
abundance: .
d_gene: .
v_gene: TRBV3-1/TRBV3-2
CDR3nt: TGTGCCAGCAGGCGGGCCATGAACACTGAAGCTTTCTTT
CDR3aa: CASRRAMNTEAFF

j_gene: TRBJ1-6
len: 18
abundance: .
d_gene: .
v_gene: TRBV11-2
CDR3nt: TGTGCCAGCAGCGCCTCTAGGAGGATACGGTTGGAAAATTCACCCCTCCACTTT
CDR3aa: CASSASRRIRLENSPLHF

j_gene: TRBJ1-1
len: 11
abundance: .
d_gene: .
v_gene: TRBV29-1
CDR3nt: TGCAGCGTTGAAGGGTCTCGGTCAGCTTTCTTT
CDR3aa: CSVEGSRSAFF

j_gene: TRBJ2-5
len: 17
abundance: .
d_gene: TRBD2
v_gene: TRBV24-1
CDR3nt: TGTGCCACCAGTGCGCCTCCACTAGCGGGAGGATGGGAGACCCAGTACTTC
CDR3aa: CATSAPPLAGGWETQYF

j_gene: TRBJ2-1
len: 16
abundance: .
d_gene: TRBD2
v_gene: TRBV4-1
CDR3nt: TGCGCCAGCAGCTTACCGGGACTAGCCTTAGTCAATGAGCAGTTCTTC
CDR3aa: CASSLPGLALVNEQFF

j_gene: TRBJ1-6
len: 16
abundance: .
d_gene: TRBD1
v_gene: TRBV10-1
CDR3nt: TGCGCCAGCAGTGAGTCCGGACAGGGAAAAAATTCACCCCTCCACTTT
CDR3aa: CASSESGQGKNSPLHF

j_gene: TRBJ2-3
len: 13
abundance: .
d_gene: .
v_gene: TRBV19
CDR3nt: TGTGCCAGTAACGGGGGTACCACAGATACGCAGTATTTT
CDR3aa: CASNGGTTDTQYF

j_gene: TRBJ2-1
len: 17
abundance: .
d_gene: TRBD1
v_gene: TRBV25-1
CDR3nt: TGTGCCAGCAGTGCCCTTTACCGGGACAGGGGGCCCCCTGGGCAGTTCTTC
CDR3aa: CASSALYRDRGPPGQFF

j_gene: TRBJ1-1
len: 14
abundance: .
d_gene: TRBD1
v_gene: TRBV18
CDR3nt: TGTGCCAGCTCACTGGGACAGGTGAACACTGAAGCTTTCTTT
CDR3aa: CASSLGQVNTEAFF

j_gene: TRBJ2-2
len: 16
abundance: .
d_gene: .
v_gene: TRBV10-3
CDR3nt: TGTGCCATCAGTGAGGTGGGGGGAGCGAACACCGGGGAGCTGTTTTTT
CDR3aa: CAISEVGGANTGELFF

j_gene: TRBJ2-1
len: 17
abundance: .
d_gene: .
v_gene: TRBV5-4
CDR3nt: TGTGCCAGCAGCTTGTTCGGCGGGGGCAGCTCCTACAATGAGCAGTTCTTC
CDR3aa: CASSLFGGGSSYNEQFF

j_gene: TRBJ2-5
len: 16
abundance: .
d_gene: .
v_gene: TRBV3-1/TRBV3-2
CDR3nt: TGTGCCAGCAGCCAAGCCGCCTTACTAGCCGGGGAGACCCAGTACTTC
CDR3aa: CASSQAALLAGETQYF

j_gene: TRBJ2-6
len: 20
abundance: .
d_gene: TRBD1
v_gene: TRBV28
CDR3nt: TGTGCCAGCAGTTTCCGGACAGGTTGGAGATTTTCGTCTGGGGCCAACGTCCTGACTTTC
CDR3aa: CASSFRTGWRFSSGANVLTF

j_gene: TRBJ1-1
len: 16
abundance: .
d_gene: .
v_gene: TRBV4-2
CDR3nt: TGTGCCAGCAGCCAGACCCAGGGACACCCGTACACTGAAGCTTTCTTT
CDR3aa: CASSQTQGHPYTEAFF

j_gene: TRBJ2-7
len: 14
abundance: .
d_gene: TRBD2
v_gene: TRBV3-1/TRBV3-2
CDR3nt: TGTGCCAGCAGCCAAGGAGGCGGGGGGCACGAGCAGTACTTC
CDR3aa: CASSQGGGGHEQYF

j_gene: TRBJ2-4
len: 14
abundance: once
d_gene: TRBD2
v_gene: TRBV5-1
CDR3nt: TGCGCCAGCAGCGTAGCGGGAGGCGAAAACATTCAGTACTTC
CDR3aa: CASSVAGGENIQYF

j_gene: TRBJ2-1
len: 16
abundance: .
d_gene: .
v_gene: TRBV5-4
CDR3nt: TGTGCCAGCAGCTTCTGGCCTTCCATTTCCTACAATGAGCAGTTCTTC
CDR3aa: CASSFWPSISYNEQFF

j_gene: TRBJ2-7
len: 14
abundance: .
d_gene: .
v_gene: TRBV10-2
CDR3nt: TGCGCCAGCAGTGAAGGGCACAGGAACTACGAGCAGTACTTC
CDR3aa: CASSEGHRNYEQYF